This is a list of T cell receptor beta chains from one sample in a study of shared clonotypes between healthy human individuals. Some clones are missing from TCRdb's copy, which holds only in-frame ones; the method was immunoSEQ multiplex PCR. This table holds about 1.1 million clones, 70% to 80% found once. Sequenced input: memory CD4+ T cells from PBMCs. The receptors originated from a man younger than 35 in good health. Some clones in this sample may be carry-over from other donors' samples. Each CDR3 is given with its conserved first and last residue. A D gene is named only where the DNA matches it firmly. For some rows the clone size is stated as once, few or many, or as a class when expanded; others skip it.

CDR3aa: CASSLNRGGNYGYTF; CDR3nt: TGCGCCAGCAGCTTAAACAGGGGAGGAAACTATGGCTACACCTTC; j_gene: TRBJ1-2; v_gene: TRBV5-1; abundance: -; d_gene: TRBD1
CDR3aa: CASKVGNTEAFF; CDR3nt: TGTGCCAGTAAAGTGGGGAACACTGAAGCTTTCTTT; j_gene: TRBJ1-1; v_gene: TRBV19; abundance: -; d_gene: -
CDR3aa: CASSLVPTYEQYF; CDR3nt: TGTGCCAGCAGCTTAGTTCCCACCTACGAGCAGTACTTC; j_gene: TRBJ2-7; v_gene: TRBV7-2; abundance: -; d_gene: -
CDR3aa: CASSLGWLTQYF; CDR3nt: TGTGCCAGCAGCTTAGGGTGGCTGACGCAGTATTTT; j_gene: TRBJ2-3; v_gene: TRBV11-1; abundance: few; d_gene: -
CDR3aa: CASSQASGSRFGEQFF; CDR3nt: TGCGCCAGCAGCCAAGCGTCAGGGAGTCGTTTTGGTGAGCAGTTCTTC; j_gene: TRBJ2-1; v_gene: TRBV4-1; abundance: -; d_gene: -
CDR3aa: CASTLIARGETQYF; CDR3nt: TGTGCCAGTACCTTGATCGCCCGGGGAGAGACCCAGTACTTC; j_gene: TRBJ2-5; v_gene: TRBV2; abundance: -; d_gene: -
CDR3aa: CASLSGPAYEQYF; CDR3nt: TGTGCCAGCCTAAGCGGGCCCGCCTACGAGCAGTACTTC; j_gene: TRBJ2-7; v_gene: TRBV28; abundance: -; d_gene: -
CDR3aa: CASSQGGTNYGYTF; CDR3nt: TGTGCCAGCAGCCAAGGGGGTACTAACTATGGCTACACCTTC; j_gene: TRBJ1-2; v_gene: TRBV14; abundance: -; d_gene: -
CDR3aa: CALTRDLNTGELFF; CDR3nt: TGTGCCCTTACAAGGGACTTGAACACCGGGGAGCTGTTTTTT; j_gene: TRBJ2-2; v_gene: TRBV6-1; abundance: few; d_gene: -
CDR3aa: CASSRTGPDTQYF; CDR3nt: TGTGCCAGCAGCCGAACAGGGCCAGATACGCAGTATTTT; j_gene: TRBJ2-3; v_gene: TRBV7-9; abundance: -; d_gene: -
CDR3aa: CASSTDAWADDGNQPQHF; CDR3nt: TGTGCCAGCAGCACCGACGCTTGGGCTGATGACGGCAATCAGCCCCAGCATTTT; j_gene: TRBJ1-5; v_gene: TRBV7-2; abundance: few; d_gene: -
CDR3aa: CASSLDGAGGQPQHF; CDR3nt: TGCGCCAGCAGCTTGGATGGTGCGGGGGGACAGCCCCAGCATTTT; j_gene: TRBJ1-5; v_gene: TRBV5-1; abundance: -; d_gene: -
CDR3aa: CASSLEGGPGNTIYF; CDR3nt: TGCGCCAGCAGCTTGGAAGGGGGCCCAGGAAACACCATATATTTT; j_gene: TRBJ1-3; v_gene: TRBV5-1; abundance: -; d_gene: TRBD1
CDR3aa: CASSKLGTGTYEQYF; CDR3nt: TGTGCCAGCAGTAAACTCGGGACAGGAACCTACGAGCAGTACTTC; j_gene: TRBJ2-7; v_gene: TRBV28; abundance: once; d_gene: TRBD1
CDR3aa: CASRPITGGANVLTF; CDR3nt: TGTGCCAGTCGTCCCATTACGGGTGGGGCCAACGTCCTGACTTTC; j_gene: TRBJ2-6; v_gene: TRBV18; abundance: few; d_gene: -
CDR3aa: CASSTRTGNYGYTF; CDR3nt: TGTGCCAGCAGCACCCGGACAGGGAACTATGGCTACACCTTC; j_gene: TRBJ1-2; v_gene: TRBV7-2; abundance: -; d_gene: TRBD1
CDR3aa: CASSYSSGRNYGYTF; CDR3nt: TGTGCCAGCAGTTACTCATCGGGACGGAACTATGGCTACACCTTC; j_gene: TRBJ1-2; v_gene: TRBV6-6; abundance: -; d_gene: -
CDR3aa: CASSLDPGPYEQYF; CDR3nt: TGTGCCAGCAGCTTAGACCCGGGCCCCTACGAGCAGTACTTC; j_gene: TRBJ2-7; v_gene: TRBV7-6; abundance: few; d_gene: -
CDR3aa: CASSLVPGMNTEAFF; CDR3nt: TGTGCCAGCAGCTTAGTGCCAGGCATGAACACTGAAGCTTTCTTT; j_gene: TRBJ1-1; v_gene: TRBV7-9; abundance: few; d_gene: -
CDR3aa: CASSPTGVGVKNIQYF; CDR3nt: TGTGCCAGCAGCCCGACAGGGGTGGGAGTCAAAAACATTCAGTACTTC; j_gene: TRBJ2-4; v_gene: TRBV7-3; abundance: -; d_gene: TRBD1
CDR3aa: CASSPYNEQFF; CDR3nt: TGTGCCAGCAGTCCCTACAATGAGCAGTTCTTC; j_gene: TRBJ2-1; v_gene: TRBV2; abundance: few; d_gene: -
CDR3aa: CASSQAPGPQETQYF; CDR3nt: TGCGCCAGCAGCCAGGCCCCGGGACCCCAAGAGACCCAGTACTTC; j_gene: TRBJ2-5; v_gene: TRBV5-1; abundance: -; d_gene: -